A single sample is the source of the 15 T cell receptor beta chains below, sequenced in a study of human T cells and chemical hapten exposure. Documented time point: patch test 1, 2 weeks after DPC sensitization. Treatment specified: therapeutic diphenylcyclopropenone sensitization with weekly scalp DPC. TCRdb itself ran the RACE reads through MiXCR, one entry per CDR3 protein. This sample yields 150,000 to 200,000 distinct CDR3 sequences, of which 20% to 25% are seen a single time; under 7.5% belongs to the top ten. Material: whole blood, obtained in connection with sensitization to the hapten diphenylcyclopropenone (DPC). All receptors come from a woman between 45 and 60 years old with alopecia areata. Some clones in this sample may be carry-over from other donors' samples.

This clonotype has only a few counts. The rearrangement joins TRBV12-3 or TRBV12-4 to TRBJ1-4; D is uncertain. The CDR3 covers 14 residues. With 5 bases removed from V and 7 bases from J, the gap between germline ends came to 14 bases. This CDR3 is CASSPGSVSEKLFF. In DNA form, the CDR3 reads TGTGCCAGCAGTCCGGGCTCCGTAAGTGAAAAACTGTTTTTT.

This chain joins TRBV11-2 and TRBJ2-3; 7 nucleotides match TRBD1. The CDR3 length is 14 residues. Germline V lookup: CDR1 SGHAT, CDR2 FQNNGV. V gave up 5 bases and J gave up 10 bases; unmatched junction bases: 12. The CDR3, as DNA: TGTGCCAGCAGCGTCGGACAGGACCCCTCCCCGCAGTATTTT. Translation: CASSVGQDPSPQYF.

In nucleotides, the CDR3 is TGTGCCAGCAGTCGCGAACAGGGGTCGAGGGAGACCCAGTACTTC. Its translation: CASSREQGSRETQYF. V and J are TRBV6-5 and TRBJ2-5; 7 bases are a match to TRBD1. Germline loops: CDR1 MNHEY, CDR2 SVGAGI. The CDR3 length is 15 residues. V shed 5 bases, J shed 5 bases, and the junction held 11 bases outside the gene matches.

A few counts support this clonotype. This chain uses TRBV4-2 with TRBJ2-1; D is perhaps TRBD2 (6 bases). The length of the CDR3 is 17 residues. Germline CDR1 reads LGHNA; CDR2 reads YNFKEQ. V lost 0 bases and J 4 bases, leaving 16 bases between the germline ends. This chain's CDR3 is CASSQDFGGPPYNEQFF. CDR3 coding DNA: TGTGCCAGCAGCCAAGATTTCGGAGGGCCTCCATACAATGAGCAGTTCTTC.

This clonotype has a count of ten or more. The V gene is TRBV27, the J gene TRBJ2-7; 7 bases are shared with TRBD1. This CDR3 is 13 amino acids long. V lost 4 bases and J lost 2; bases outside the gene matches: 2. The germline CDR1 and CDR2 sequences are MNHEY and SMNVEV (reference sequence). The CDR3 protein is CASSSGQPYEQYF. The CDR3 bases are TGTGCCAGCAGTTCGGGACAGCCCTACGAGCAGTACTTC.

This clonotype was counted only a few times. The chain has TRBV12-3 or TRBV12-4 and TRBJ2-1, with TRBD2 as a possible D gene (6 bases). The CDR3 sequence is 13 residues long. Trimming pared 6 bases from V and 5 bases from J, leaving 11 bases between. The chain's CDR3 is CASREGTHNEQFF. CDR3 bases: TGTGCCAGCAGGGAAGGGACTCACAATGAGCAGTTCTTC.

This clonotype has more than one count but fewer than ten. The V and J genes are TRBV20-1 and TRBJ2-5, with 8 nucleotides matching TRBD2. Looked up from germline, CDR1 is DFQATT and CDR2 is SNEGSKA (reference sequence). This CDR3 is 13 amino acids long. The V gene end was trimmed by 6 bases and the J gene end by 5 bases; junction bases not matched to a gene: 8. The CDR3 coding sequence is TGCAGTGCCCGAATAGCGGGAATCGAGACCCAGTACTTC. Protein product: CSARIAGIETQYF.

This chain connects TRBV20-1 to TRBJ1-2; 7 bases fit TRBD1. The CDR3 contains 13 residues. CDR1 and CDR2 from the germline V gene are DFQATT and SNEGSKA (reference sequence). Germline trimming cut 4 bases from V and 1 base from J; bases unmatched to any gene: 3. This CDR3 is CSATGTVNYGYTF. DNA of the CDR3: TGCAGTGCTACCGGGACAGTTAACTATGGCTACACCTTC.

To note about this clonotype: This could be a read error, since a much larger clone is one nucleotide away. The CDR3 nucleotides are TGTGCCACCCCGGAGCGGGAGGGCCAGCCCCAGCATTTT. It codes for CATPEREGQPQHF. This sequence joins TRBV10-3 and TRBJ1-5; D is undetermined. CDR3 length: 13 amino acids. Germline V CDR1 and CDR2: ENHRY, SYGVKD. Trimming removed 10 bases from V and 7 bases from J, with 17 bases in between.

V usage is TRBV12-3 or TRBV12-4 and J usage is TRBJ2-3, with a weak D call TRBD2 (7 bases). Trimming removed 5 bases at V and 5 bases at J, with 17 bases between. The CDR3 is made up of 15 amino acids. This CDR3 is CASSQGPPGGDTQYF. CDR3 nucleotides: TGTGCCAGCAGTCAGGGGCCCCCGGGAGGAGATACGCAGTATTTT.

This clonotype has a handful of counts. The rearrangement joins TRBV7-2 to TRBJ2-3; perhaps TRBD1 as D (6 bases). V was trimmed by 4 bases and J by 8 bases, leaving 13 bases between them. The CDR3 consists of 13 residues. Germline V gene lookup returns CDR1 SGHTA and CDR2 FQGNSA. The CDR3 spells CASSWGQGGTQYF. Written as DNA, the CDR3 is TGTGCCAGCAGCTGGGGACAAGGCGGTACGCAGTATTTT.

The chain carries TRBV29-1 and TRBJ1-3; no definite D call. V shed 0 bases and J shed 0 bases, with 3 bases lying between them. Germline CDR1 and CDR2: SQVTM and ANQGSEA. The CDR3 is 13 residues long. The CDR3 protein is CSVEELSGNTIYF. In DNA form, the CDR3 reads TGCAGCGTTGAAGAGCTCTCTGGAAACACCATATATTTT.

This sequence joins TRBV10-3 and TRBJ1-5; the match to TRBD1 covers 10 bases. The trim removed 4 bases at V and 5 bases at J, leaving 5 bases unmatched. The CDR3 totals 15 residues. CDR1 is ENHRY, CDR2 SYGVKD, per germline. CDR3 protein: CAISADGTGDQPQHF. As DNA, the CDR3 is TGTGCCATCAGTGCTGACGGGACAGGGGATCAGCCCCAGCATTTT.

This clonotype has just a few counts. V usage is TRBV6-4 and J usage is TRBJ1-5, with TRBD1 identical over 7 bases. V lost 6 bases, J lost 9 bases, and 11 bases stayed unmatched. Per germline, CDR1 MRHNA and CDR2 SNTAGT. The CDR3 length is 14 residues. The CDR3 reads CASSLTGASGPQHF. The DNA for the CDR3 is TGTGCCAGCAGCCTTACAGGGGCCTCGGGGCCCCAGCATTTT.

DNA for the CDR3: TGCGCCAGCAGCACGGACGGGGGGGATAATTCACCCCTCCACTTT. This translates into CASSTDGGDNSPLHF. The rearrangement links TRBV5-1 to TRBJ1-6, with D possibly matching TRBD1 (5 bases). The CDR3 is 15 residues long. Germline CDR1 reads SGHRS; CDR2 reads YFSETQ. V lost 4 bases and J 5 bases, leaving 13 bases between the germline ends.